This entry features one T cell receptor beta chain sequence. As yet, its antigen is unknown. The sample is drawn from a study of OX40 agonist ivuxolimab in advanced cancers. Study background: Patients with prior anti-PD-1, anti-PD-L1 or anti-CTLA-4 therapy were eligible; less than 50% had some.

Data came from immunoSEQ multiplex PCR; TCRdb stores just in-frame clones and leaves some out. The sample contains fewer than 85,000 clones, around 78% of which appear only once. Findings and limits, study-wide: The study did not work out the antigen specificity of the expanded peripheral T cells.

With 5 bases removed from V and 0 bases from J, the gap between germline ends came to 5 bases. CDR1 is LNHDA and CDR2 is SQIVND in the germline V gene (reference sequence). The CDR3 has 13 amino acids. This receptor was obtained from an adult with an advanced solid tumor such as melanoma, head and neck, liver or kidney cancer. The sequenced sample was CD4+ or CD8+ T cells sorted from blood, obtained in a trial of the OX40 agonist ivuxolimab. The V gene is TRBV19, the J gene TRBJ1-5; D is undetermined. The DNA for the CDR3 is TGTGCCAGTAGTGTACATAGCAATCAGCCCCAGCATTTT. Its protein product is CASSVHSNQPQHF. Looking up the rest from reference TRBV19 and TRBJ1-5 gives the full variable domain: DGGITQSPKYLFRKEGQNVTLSCEQNLNHDAMYWYRQDPGQGLRLIYYSQIVNDFQKGDIAEGYSVSREKKESFPLTVTSAQKNPTAFYLCASSVHSNQPQHFGDGTRLSIL.